What follows are 12 T cell receptor beta chains derived from one specimen sequenced in a study of CD8 T cells in Susac syndrome. Reverse transcription of roughly 0.5 to 1 ug RNA used random hexamers. TCRdb re-analysed the immunoSEQ multiplex PCR reads in MiXCR, keeping a single row per CDR3 protein. The top ten clones hold about 0.12% of a sample with 350,000 to 550,000 distinct CDR3 sequences, more than 80% of them seen once. The specimen sequenced was CD8+ T cells from PBMCs. The receptors here all came from a human donor with multiple sclerosis.

The genes are TRBV29-1 and TRBJ1-1, with 12 bases fitting TRBD1. The V gene end was trimmed by 4 bases and the J gene end by 1 base; junction bases not matched to a gene: 4. Germline V lookup: CDR1 SQVTM, CDR2 ANQGSEA. This CDR3 spans 15 amino acids. CDR3: CSVGGQGAPNTEAFF. Here the CDR3 DNA reads TGCAGCGTTGGGGGACAGGGGGCTCCGAACACTGAAGCTTTCTTT.

The chain uses TRBV27 and TRBJ1-1; the D gene is possibly TRBD1 (6 bases). The germline gives CDR1 MNHEY, CDR2 SMNVEV (reference sequence). V lost 7 bases to trimming and J lost 1 base, with 10 bases between them. The CDR3 is made up of 13 amino acids. CDR3 protein: CASTKGGNTEAFF. In DNA, the CDR3 is TGTGCCAGCACCAAGGGGGGGAACACTGAAGCTTTCTTT.

This chain connects TRBV9 to TRBJ2-7, with 8 bases fitting TRBD2. CDR1 is SGDLS and CDR2 is YYNGEE in the germline V gene. The CDR3 is made up of 15 amino acids. Trimming at V came to 2 bases and at J to 5 bases, leaving 9 bases not matched to a gene. DNA of the CDR3: TGTGCCAGCAGCGTCTGGGGGGGAGCGGGAGACGAGCAGTACTTC. The encoded protein is CASSVWGGAGDEQYF.

This clonotype showed up just a few times. V is TRBV28 and J is TRBJ2-7, with TRBD1 as a possible D gene (6 bases). Germline assignment: CDR1 MDHEN and CDR2 SYDVKM. Trimming left V 6 bases short and J 0 bases short, with 18 bases between. The length of the CDR3 is 16 residues. The CDR3 loop reads CASSSAGTHDSYEQYF. The CDR3 nucleotides read TGTGCCAGCAGCTCAGCCGGGACACACGACTCCTACGAGCAGTACTTC.

The J gene is TRBJ1-1, the V gene TRBV5-6, with D maybe TRBD1 (6 bases). The germline gives CDR1 SGHDT, CDR2 YYEEEE. The V end was cut by 6 bases, the J end by 3 bases, with 15 bases between. CDR3 length: 14 amino acids. The CDR3, as DNA: TGTGCCAGCAACATAGGGGGTGGGGACACTGAAGCTTTCTTT. The encoded protein is CASNIGGGDTEAFF.

Concerning this clonotype: Mismatch with germline at one junction end may stem from a read error. The chain couples TRBV27 to TRBJ1-1, with 7 nucleotides matching TRBD1. CDR1 and CDR2 from the germline V gene are MNHEY and SMNVEV (reference sequence). The CDR3 runs 13 residues. The CDR3 region is CASSPGGGGPPIF. The DNA for the CDR3 is TGTGCCAGCAGTCCCGGGGGAGGGGGCCCGCCTATCTTT.

The chain recombines TRBV9 with TRBJ2-6, with D perhaps matching TRBD2 (5 bases). Germline V gives CDR1 SGDLS, CDR2 YYNGEE. The CDR3 has 18 amino acids. V shed 1 base and J shed 0 bases, with 14 bases lying between them. The CDR3: CASSVMGSLSSGANVLTF. CDR3 bases: TGTGCCAGCAGCGTAATGGGGAGCTTATCCTCTGGGGCCAACGTCCTGACTTTC.

Only a few counts were recorded for this clonotype. The chain is built from TRBV11-1 and TRBJ2-7, with a tentative D call TRBD2 (5 bases). The CDR3 sequence is 12 residues long. Trimming cost V 9 bases and J 4 bases, with 13 bases left between them. Germline values: CDR1 SGHAT, CDR2 FQDESV (reference sequence). CDR3 bases: TGTGCCAGGAGGGTTGTATGTTACGAGCAGTACTTC. It translates to CARRVVCYEQYF.

This clonotype was seen a handful of times. The rearrangement uses TRBV2 and TRBJ2-1; perhaps TRBD1 as D (5 bases). The length of the CDR3 is 12 residues. V was clipped by 6 bases and J by 6 bases, with 9 bases between them. CDR1 SNHLY and CDR2 FYNNEI come from the germline V gene. CDR3 bases: TGTGCCAGCAGGACAGCCTTCAATGAGCAGTTCTTC. Translation gives CASRTAFNEQFF.

The chain uses TRBV11-2 and TRBJ2-4; TRBD1 agrees at 7 bases. Trimming removed 2 bases from V and 8 bases from J; junction bases left unmatched: 9. There are 15 residues in the CDR3. Germline assignment: CDR1 SGHAT and CDR2 FQNNGV. The CDR3 region is CASSLMFGQGDIQYF. The CDR3 nucleotides are TGTGCCAGCAGCTTAATGTTTGGGCAGGGGGACATTCAGTACTTC. Using reference TRBV11-2 and TRBJ2-4 for the parts outside the CDR3, the full variable domain is EAGVAQSPRYKIIEKRQSVAFWCNPISGHATLYWYQQILGQGPKLLIQFQNNGVVDDSQLPKDRFSAERLKGVDSTLKIQPAKLEDSAVYLCASSLMFGQGDIQYFGAGTRLSVL.

The V call is TRBV4-1, the J call TRBJ2-7; 9 positions agree with TRBD2. CDR1 MGHRA and CDR2 YSYEKL come from the germline V gene. Trimming took 5 bases from V and 1 from J; bases not matched to a gene: 3. This CDR3 has 14 amino acids. The CDR3 sequence: CASSGAGGSYEQYF. CDR3 nucleotide sequence: TGCGCCAGCAGCGGGGCGGGAGGGTCCTACGAGCAGTACTTC.

The V and J genes are TRBV5-5 and TRBJ2-7; D unresolved. The CDR3 is made up of 14 amino acids. CDR1 and CDR2 (germline): SGHKS, YYEKEE (reference sequence). V was cut by 1 base and J by 2 bases, with 10 bases left in between. The CDR3 loop is CASSLKASPYEQYF. CDR3 DNA: TGTGCCAGCAGCTTGAAAGCCAGCCCCTACGAGCAGTACTTC.